This TCR beta chain was sequenced in a study of shared clonotypes between healthy human individuals. Study details: Used for every donor were three CD4 naive, three CD4 memory, two CD8 naive and one CD8 memory plate. General study results and limits: Shared clonotypes across all four donors exceeded non-shared ones in generation probability.

Original processing methods: ImmunoSEQ yielded junction-only sequences lacking quality scores, so filtering differed. Clones were sequenced by immunoSEQ multiplex PCR, and TCRdb holds only the in-frame ones, with some missing. V, J and clone size were drawn from that table, and D and trimming were deduced from the DNA. The sample carries 600,000 to 750,000 clones, around 77% recorded once. Comment on this clone: No antigen is known for it.

There were only Caucasian adults among the donors, and all lived in Nashville, Tennessee. Germline CDR1 MNHNY, CDR2 SVGAGI (reference sequence). V lost 5 bases to trimming and J lost 8 bases; unmatched junction nucleotides: 9. This CDR3 has 13 residues. The chain couples TRBV6-6 to TRBJ2-7; 7 nucleotides match TRBD2. This clonotype was obtained from a woman aged 25 to 45 in good health. The sample taken for sequencing was memory CD4+ T cells sorted from blood. Subset reported: CD45RA-negative fraction. DNA of the CDR3: TGTGCCAGCAGTCCCTCCGGGGGGAACAAGCAGTACTTC. It is translated as CASSPSGGNKQYF.